What follows are 30 T cell receptor beta chains derived from one specimen sequenced in a study of cytomegalovirus exposure and HLA in healthy donors. In the PCR, 60 Vbeta and 13 Jbeta primers were used. Sequenced by immunoSEQ multiplex PCR; TCRdb stores in-frame clones only, minus some. The sample lists about 92,000 clones; about 84% were seen once. Sequencing was performed on PBMCs. Source of these receptors: a girl under 10 years old in good health and CMV-seropositive.

The chain uses TRBV2 and TRBJ2-5, with TRBD1 as a possible D gene (5 bases). The germline V and J ends were trimmed by 4 bases and 5 bases, with 11 bases remaining between them. Germline V lookup: CDR1 SNHLY, CDR2 FYNNEI. The CDR3 consists of 13 residues. The CDR3 region has the DNA TGTGCCAGCAGTGGAAGGGGTGGGGAGACCCAGTACTTC. It codes for CASSGRGGETQYF.

V and J are TRBV7-8 and TRBJ2-3; 10 positions agree with TRBD2. The CDR3 is 13 residues long. Unmatched junction bases numbered 3, after V lost 4 bases and J lost 8 bases. Germline CDR1 is SGHVS and CDR2 is FQNEAQ. The CDR3 reads CASSSLAGGTQYF. The CDR3 DNA follows: TGTGCCAGCAGCTCATTAGCGGGAGGTACGCAGTATTTT.

This clone is a singleton in its sample. The chain has TRBV29-1 and TRBJ2-5; D unresolved. The CDR3 totals 12 residues. Between the trimmed V and J ends, which lost 7 bases and 4 bases, there was a span of 13 bases. The germline gives CDR1 SQVTM, CDR2 ANQGSEA. CDR3 coding DNA: TGCAGCGCGAGCCTGACGGGAGAGACCCAGTACTTC. Residues: CSASLTGETQYF.

V gene TRBV28 combines with J gene TRBJ1-5; 10 nucleotides align to TRBD1. Germline V CDR1 and CDR2: MDHEN, SYDVKM. The CDR3 has 17 amino acids. V trimming: 5 bases; J trimming: 1 base; junction bases outside the gene matches: 8. CDR3 sequence: CASSHRDRGWSNQPQHF. The DNA for the CDR3 is TGTGCCAGCAGTCACCGGGACAGGGGTTGGAGCAATCAGCCCCAGCATTTT.

V usage is TRBV6-5 and J usage is TRBJ2-7; 10 bases are a match to TRBD2. Germline V CDR1 and CDR2: MNHEY, SVGAGI. CDR3 length: 16 amino acids. V lost 0 bases and J lost 7; bases outside the gene matches: 9. CDR3 loop: CASSYSNLAGAGEQYF. The CDR3, as DNA: TGTGCCAGCAGTTACTCGAATCTAGCGGGAGCAGGAGAGCAGTACTTC.

The genes are TRBV28 and TRBJ1-5; D is possibly TRBD1 (6 bases). This CDR3 is built from 12 residues. Deletions cut 10 bases from V and 5 bases from J, with 12 bases between. CDR1 and CDR2 from the germline V gene are MDHEN and SYDVKM. The CDR3 loop reads CAIEGVDQPQHF. CDR3 bases: TGTGCCATCGAGGGGGTAGATCAGCCCCAGCATTTT.

The chain uses TRBV5-1 and TRBJ1-1; a possible D gene is TRBD1 (6 bases). Trimming took off 3 bases at V and 0 bases at J, with 6 bases between the two ends. The CDR3 spans 13 residues. Looked up from germline, CDR1 is SGHRS and CDR2 is YFSETQ. CDR3 bases: TGCGCCAGCAGCTGGGGGCTGAACACTGAAGCTTTCTTT. Amino acid sequence: CASSWGLNTEAFF.

The chain combines TRBV6-5 with TRBJ1-1; D is uncertain. The CDR3 extends over 14 amino acids. The V end was cut by 2 bases, the J end by 1 base, with 8 bases between. Germline V gene lookup returns CDR1 MNHEY and CDR2 SVGAGI. The CDR3 reads CASSYTRENTEAFF. As DNA, the CDR3 is TGTGCCAGCAGTTACACCCGGGAGAACACTGAAGCTTTCTTT.

V and J are TRBV27 and TRBJ2-7; TRBD1 might be the D (6 bases). V was cut by 2 bases and J by 5 bases, with 13 bases left in between. The CDR3 extends over 14 amino acids. Germline assignment: CDR1 MNHEY and CDR2 SMNVEV (reference sequence). The CDR3 nucleotides read TGTGCCAGCAGTTTAGTTAACAGGGCAAACGAGCAGTACTTC. Amino acids: CASSLVNRANEQYF.

The rearrangement joins TRBV28 to TRBJ1-1, with D possibly matching TRBD1 (5 bases). The CDR3 spans 15 residues. Trimming took 6 bases from V and 4 from J, leaving 18 bases between them. Germline loops: CDR1 MDHEN, CDR2 SYDVKM. The CDR3 protein is CASSRLKGKGTEAFF. The DNA of the CDR3 is TGTGCCAGCAGCCGATTAAAGGGGAAGGGCACTGAAGCTTTCTTT. Variable domain in full (rest from reference TRBV28 and TRBJ1-1): DVKVTQSSRYLVKRTGEKVFLECVQDMDHENMFWYRQDPGLGLRLIYFSYDVKMKEKGDIPEGYSVSREKKERFSLILESASTNQTSMYLCASSRLKGKGTEAFFGQGTRLTVV.

The genes are TRBV7-8 and TRBJ2-5; D perhaps matches TRBD1 (5 bases). The CDR3 loop spans 14 amino acids. V lost 3 bases and J lost 2, with 10 bases in between. Germline V gives CDR1 SGHVS, CDR2 FQNEAQ. The CDR3 loop reads CASSFVKGQETQYF. The CDR3 DNA reads as TGTGCCAGCAGCTTTGTGAAGGGGCAAGAGACCCAGTACTTC. The full variable domain, its missing parts supplied by reference TRBV7-8 and TRBJ2-5, is GAGVSQSPRYKVAKRGQDVALRCDPISGHVSLFWYQQALGQGPEFLTYFQNEAQLDKSGLPSDRFFAERPEGSVSTLKIQRTQQEDSAVYLCASSFVKGQETQYFGPGTRLLVL.

V is TRBV6-6 and J is TRBJ2-1; the match to TRBD1 covers 9 bases. This CDR3 has 16 amino acids. From germline, CDR1 is MNHNY and CDR2 SVGAGI (reference sequence). Trimming at V came to 5 bases and at J to 7 bases, leaving 12 bases not matched to a gene. The CDR3 loop reads CASSPLGQGYGNEQFF. The CDR3 DNA reads TGTGCCAGCAGTCCCCTAGGACAGGGGTACGGAAATGAGCAGTTCTTC.

This clone was recorded a few times. The chain carries TRBV27 and TRBJ2-7; TRBD1 agrees at 7 bases. Germline V CDR1 and CDR2: MNHEY, SMNVEV (reference sequence). The CDR3 consists of 11 residues. The V gene end was trimmed by 5 bases and the J gene end by 8 bases; junction bases not matched to a gene: 3. CDR3 coding DNA: TGTGCCAGCAGTAAACAGGGGAAGCAGTACTTC. As protein: CASSKQGKQYF.

The chain joins TRBV6-6 to TRBJ2-1, with 11 bases aligning to TRBD2. This CDR3 has 14 amino acids. V lost 7 bases and J lost 7; bases outside the gene matches: 6. The germline CDR1 and CDR2 sequences are MNHNY and SVGAGI (reference sequence). CDR3 DNA sequence: TGTGCCAGCACCCCGACTAGCGGGGCTAATGAGCAGTTCTTC. Translated: CASTPTSGANEQFF.

The chain joins TRBV4-1 to TRBJ2-7, with D perhaps TRBD2 (5 bases). The CDR3 totals 15 residues. The V gene's germline CDR1 is MGHRA and CDR2 YSYEKL. The V end was cut by 2 bases, the J end by 2 bases, with 13 bases between. The CDR3 coding sequence is TGCGCCAGCAGCCAATCTCCTAGCCGCACCTACGAGCAGTACTTC. Its translation is CASSQSPSRTYEQYF.

Only one count was recorded for this clone. The rearrangement joins TRBV7-6 to TRBJ2-5; 9 bases line up with TRBD1. Germline V CDR1 and CDR2: SGHVS, FNYEAQ. The CDR3 length is 15 residues. Trimming at V came to 3 bases and at J to 4 bases, leaving 6 bases not matched to a gene. The CDR3 coding sequence is TGTGCCAGCAGCTTCGGACAGGGGCGGGTAGAGACCCAGTACTTC. Translation: CASSFGQGRVETQYF. Drawing the rest from reference TRBV7-6 and TRBJ2-5, the complete variable domain is GAGVSQSPRYKVTKRGQDVALRCDPISGHVSLYWYRQALGQGPEFLTYFNYEAQQDKSGLPNDRFSAERPEGSISTLTIQRTEQRDSAMYRCASSFGQGRVETQYFGPGTRLLVL.

This chain links TRBV4-1 with TRBJ1-2; D might be TRBD1 (5 bases). The CDR3 contains 14 residues. From germline, CDR1 is MGHRA and CDR2 YSYEKL. Trimming pared 1 base from V and 4 bases from J, leaving 10 bases between. The CDR3 DNA is TGCGCCAGCAGCCAAGGGGGCCTCTTCTATGGCTACACCTTC. It translates to CASSQGGLFYGYTF.

The CDR3 bases are TGCGCCAGCAGCTTCGGGGAACCTGCTGGGGCCAACGTCCTGACTTTC. Encoded protein: CASSFGEPAGANVLTF. This chain connects TRBV5-1 to TRBJ2-6; perhaps TRBD2 as D (5 bases). This CDR3 comprises 16 residues. Germline CDR1 SGHRS, CDR2 YFSETQ. Trimming removed 2 bases at V and 2 bases at J, with 11 bases between.

This chain uses TRBV27 with TRBJ2-7, with 8 nucleotides matching TRBD2. Germline values: CDR1 MNHEY, CDR2 SMNVEV (reference sequence). This CDR3 is 15 amino acids long. V shed 5 bases and J 3 bases; nucleotides not matched to a gene: 9. Written as DNA, the CDR3 is TGTGCCAGCAGTCCCGGTAGCGGGATCGGCTACGAGCAGTACTTC. It codes for CASSPGSGIGYEQYF.

The V gene is TRBV5-4, the J gene TRBJ2-1; TRBD2 might be the D (6 bases). The germline V and J ends were trimmed by 2 bases and 8 bases, with 11 bases remaining between them. The CDR3 covers 13 residues. Germline loops: CDR1 SGHNT, CDR2 YYREEE (reference sequence). CDR3 sequence reads: CASSFFQRDEQFF. Written as DNA, the CDR3 is TGTGCCAGCAGCTTCTTTCAGCGGGATGAGCAGTTCTTC.

This clone occurred a few times. The V and J genes are TRBV10-2 and TRBJ1-4; D is unclear. The ends were cut back, 2 bases at V and 6 bases at J, with 7 bases in the middle. From germline, CDR1 is WSHSY and CDR2 SAAADI. The CDR3 is made up of 13 amino acids. The CDR3 is CASSEIVDEKLFF. Here the CDR3 DNA reads TGCGCCAGCAGTGAGATTGTAGATGAAAAACTGTTTTTT.

This clone was seen a handful of times. The chain uses TRBV28 and TRBJ2-1, with D maybe TRBD2 (5 bases). The V end was cut by 5 bases, the J end by 8 bases, with 16 bases between. Germline V CDR1 and CDR2: MDHEN, SYDVKM. The CDR3 runs 14 residues. CDR3 amino acids: CASSQSTGWDEQFF. CDR3 nucleotide sequence: TGTGCCAGCAGTCAGTCAACGGGATGGGATGAGCAGTTCTTC.

The gene calls are TRBV10-1 and TRBJ2-6; 8 nucleotides align to TRBD1. V lost 8 bases to trimming and J lost 1 base; unmatched junction nucleotides: 7. The CDR3 contains 16 residues. In germline, CDR1 is WNHNN, CDR2 SYGVQD (reference sequence). The CDR3 spells CASQDRERSGANVLTF. CDR3 nucleotide sequence: TGCGCCAGCCAGGACAGGGAGAGATCTGGGGCCAACGTCCTGACTTTC.

V gene TRBV14 combines with J gene TRBJ1-4; D might be TRBD1 (6 bases). Per germline, CDR1 SGHDN and CDR2 FVKESK. This CDR3 comprises 15 residues. V dropped 4 bases and J dropped 6 bases, with 15 bases sitting between them. CDR3 residues: CASSPFGGSDEKLFF. The CDR3, as DNA: TGTGCCAGCAGCCCTTTTGGGGGCAGCGATGAAAAACTGTTTTTT.

The chain couples TRBV2 to TRBJ1-5; possibly TRBD1 for D (5 bases). Deletions cut 7 bases from V and 0 bases from J, with 13 bases between. The CDR3 loop spans 15 amino acids. Germline V gene sequence: CDR1 SNHLY, CDR2 FYNNEI. The DNA of the CDR3 is TGTGCCAGCACCATAGACAGTGATAGCAATCAGCCCCAGCATTTT. It specifies CASTIDSDSNQPQHF.

V usage is TRBV2 and J usage is TRBJ2-7; 10 bases are shared with TRBD2. The germline gives CDR1 SNHLY, CDR2 FYNNEI. V shed 7 bases, J shed 0 bases, and the junction held 3 bases outside the gene matches. CDR3 length equals 14 residues. In nucleotides, the CDR3 is TGTGCCAGCACTAGCGGGAGTTCCTCCTACGAGCAGTACTTC. The encoded protein is CASTSGSSSYEQYF.

This clone was counted between two and nine times. The V gene is TRBV6-5, the J gene TRBJ2-1; 11 nucleotides match TRBD2. V shed 5 bases and J 9 bases; nucleotides not matched to a gene: 3. The germline CDR1 and CDR2 sequences are MNHEY and SVGAGI. The CDR3 is 13 residues long. CDR3 residues: CASSIAGGAEQFF. DNA for the CDR3: TGTGCCAGCAGTATAGCGGGAGGGGCTGAGCAGTTCTTC.

The CDR3 sequence is CASSAAGTSGVDEQFF. The CDR3 DNA sequence: TGTGCCAGCAGTGCGGCCGGGACTAGCGGTGTCGATGAGCAGTTCTTC. The chain links TRBV6-4 to TRBJ2-1; 11 bases align to TRBD2. The germline V gene has CDR1 MRHNA and CDR2 SNTAGT. V lost 4 bases, J lost 8 bases, and 10 bases stayed unmatched. This CDR3 comprises 16 residues.

This clone turned up a few times. The V gene is TRBV18, the J gene TRBJ2-7, with 7 nucleotides matching TRBD2. The CDR3 is made up of 15 amino acids. V dropped 0 bases and J dropped 5; count of bases not matched to a gene: 7. Germline lookup yields CDR1 KGHSH and CDR2 LQKENI. CDR3 residues: CASSPPTGGNHEQYF. The CDR3, as DNA: TGTGCCAGCTCACCACCGACGGGGGGAAATCACGAGCAGTACTTC.

The chain carries TRBV7-2 and TRBJ2-3; maybe TRBD1 (5 bases). The CDR3 contains 17 residues. Germline CDR1 and CDR2: SGHTA and FQGNSA. V was shortened by 5 bases and J by 1 base, with 19 bases between the two germline ends. The DNA of the CDR3 is TGTGCCAGCAGCACAGGACCACGACCTGCGGGCACAGATACGCAGTATTTT. Its protein is CASSTGPRPAGTDTQYF.